This T cell receptor beta chain was sequenced for a study of yellow fever vaccine responses in identical twins. Notes on the study in general: Convergence reportedly seemed to mark part of the twins' vaccine T cell response, with personalization marking the rest.

Concerning this clonotype itself: No antigen is known for it.

The CDR3 sequence is 14 residues long. In germline, CDR1 is MGHRA, CDR2 YSYEKL. V was cut by 3 bases and J by 2 bases, with 8 bases left in between. TCRdb called the RT-PCR reads again in MiXCR, with one record for every CDR3 protein. The repertoire includes 20,000 to 25,000 distinct CDR3 sequences, roughly 73% of them detected once, and about 5% sits in the top ten. The sequence came from a woman between 18 and 30 years old who received the yellow fever vaccine. The starting material was T cells from blood (PBMCs), unsorted or a sorted subset (not recorded which), obtained before or after yellow fever vaccination (not recorded which). This sequence joins TRBV4-1 and TRBJ1-3; D remains ambiguous. The CDR3 sequence is CASSQEQTGNTIYF. The CDR3 DNA reads TGCGCCAGCAGCCAGGAGCAAACTGGAAACACCATATATTTT.